The rows below give T cell receptor beta chains drawn from one sample of a study of T cell changes during pregnancy in multiple sclerosis. The repertoire was sequenced with immunoSEQ multiplex PCR; TCRdb's copy has only in-frame clones and lacks some. The table includes about 77,000 clones, about 91% detected once. The specimen was peripheral blood, collected before pregnancy. The source of these receptors is a female donor with multiple sclerosis, enrolled in a pregnancy study. Both conserved end residues are trimmed from each CDR3. The order of the fields is V gene, J gene, CDR3 protein.

TRBV5-5	TRBJ1-1	ASSSSGVRTEAF
TRBV10-3	TRBJ1-6	AINQGGLNSPLH
TRBV6-5	TRBJ1-1	ASSSRVPGNTEAF
TRBV28	TRBJ2-7	ASSSTGGSYEQY
TRBV5-6	TRBJ1-3	ASSLLAPGRNTIY
TRBV6-5	TRBJ2-7	ASSYRVTGKSYEQY
TRBV6-6	TRBJ1-1	ASNPGGTEAF
TRBV19	TRBJ1-1	ASIGSFEAF
TRBV7-6	TRBJ1-6	ASRREGNSPLH
TRBV11-2	TRBJ2-1	ASSLRTSAGHEQF
TRBV5-1	TRBJ1-2	ASSLSQAFDYGYT